This T cell receptor (beta chain) was sequenced for a study of PD-1 blockade in classical Hodgkin lymphoma. Profiled with immunoSEQ multiplex PCR; TCRdb holds only in-frame clones, not every one. The sample lists 25,000 to 30,000 clones; less than 80% were seen once. CDR1 LNHDA and CDR2 SQIVND come from the germline V gene (reference sequence). Trimming removed 8 bases from V and 0 bases from J, with 13 bases in between. The CDR3 contains 14 residues. All the patients suffered relapse after autologous stem cell transplantation, and brentuximab vedotin exposure differed. Sequencing used peripheral blood mononuclear cells (PBMCs), obtained before the second cycle of nivolumab. The gene calls are TRBV19 and TRBJ1-1; D uncertain. This TCR came from a human donor with classical Hodgkin lymphoma. CDR3 amino acids: CASSPAGLNTEAFF. CDR3 in DNA: TGTGCCAGTTCCCCCGCAGGCCTGAACACTGAAGCTTTCTTT.